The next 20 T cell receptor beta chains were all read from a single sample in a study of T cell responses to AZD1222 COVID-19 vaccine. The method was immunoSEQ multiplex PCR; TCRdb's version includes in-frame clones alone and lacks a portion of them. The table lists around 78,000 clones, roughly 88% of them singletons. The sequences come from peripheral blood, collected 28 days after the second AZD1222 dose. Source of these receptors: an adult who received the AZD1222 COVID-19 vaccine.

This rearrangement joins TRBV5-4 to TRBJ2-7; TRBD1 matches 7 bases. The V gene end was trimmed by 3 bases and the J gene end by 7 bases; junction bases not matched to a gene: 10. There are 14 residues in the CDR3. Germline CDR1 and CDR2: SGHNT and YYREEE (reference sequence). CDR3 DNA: TGTGCCAGCAGCTCCCCCAGGGGGTCGGGGGAGCAGTACTTC. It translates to CASSSPRGSGEQYF.

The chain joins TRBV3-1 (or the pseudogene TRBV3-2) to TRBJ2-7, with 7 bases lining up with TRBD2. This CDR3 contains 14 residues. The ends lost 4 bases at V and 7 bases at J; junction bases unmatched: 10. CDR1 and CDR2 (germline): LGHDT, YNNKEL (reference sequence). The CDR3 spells CASSPDTGGREQYF. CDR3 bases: TGTGCCAGCAGCCCTGACACGGGGGGTCGGGAGCAGTACTTC.

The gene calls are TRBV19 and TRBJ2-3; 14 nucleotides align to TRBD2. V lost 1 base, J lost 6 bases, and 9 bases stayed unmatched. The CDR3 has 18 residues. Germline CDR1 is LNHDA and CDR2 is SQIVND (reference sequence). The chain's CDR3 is CASSIVLTSGGAGDTQYF. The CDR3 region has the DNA TGTGCCAGTAGTATAGTGTTGACTAGCGGGGGGGCCGGTGATACGCAGTATTTT.

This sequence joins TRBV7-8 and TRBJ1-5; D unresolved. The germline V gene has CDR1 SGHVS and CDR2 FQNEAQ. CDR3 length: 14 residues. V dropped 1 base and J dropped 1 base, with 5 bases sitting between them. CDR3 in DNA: TGTGCCAGCAGCTTAGTAGGGAGCAATCAGCCCCAGCATTTT. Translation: CASSLVGSNQPQHF.

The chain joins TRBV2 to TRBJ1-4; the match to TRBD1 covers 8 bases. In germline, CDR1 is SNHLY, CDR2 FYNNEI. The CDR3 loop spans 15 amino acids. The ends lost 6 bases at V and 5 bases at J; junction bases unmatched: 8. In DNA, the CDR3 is TGTGCCAGCAGCTCGACAGGGGCATTCAATGAAAAACTGTTTTTT. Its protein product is CASSSTGAFNEKLFF.

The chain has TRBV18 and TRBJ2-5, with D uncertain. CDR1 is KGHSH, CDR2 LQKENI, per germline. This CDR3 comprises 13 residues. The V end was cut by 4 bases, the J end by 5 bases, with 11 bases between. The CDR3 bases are TGTGCCAGCTCACAAGGTGTTGGGGAGACCCAGTACTTC. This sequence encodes CASSQGVGETQYF.

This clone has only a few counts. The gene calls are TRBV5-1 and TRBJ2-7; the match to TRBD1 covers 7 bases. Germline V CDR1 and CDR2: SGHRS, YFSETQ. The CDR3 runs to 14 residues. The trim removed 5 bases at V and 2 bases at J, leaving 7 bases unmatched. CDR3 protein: CASSRQGEAYEQYF. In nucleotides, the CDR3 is TGCGCCAGCAGTCGACAGGGCGAAGCCTACGAGCAGTACTTC.

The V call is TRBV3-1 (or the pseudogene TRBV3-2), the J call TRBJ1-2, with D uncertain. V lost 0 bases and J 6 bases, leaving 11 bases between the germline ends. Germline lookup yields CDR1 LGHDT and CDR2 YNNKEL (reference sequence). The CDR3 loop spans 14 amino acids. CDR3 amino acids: CASSQERARDGYTF. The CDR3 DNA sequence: TGTGCCAGCAGCCAAGAGAGAGCCCGGGATGGCTACACCTTC.

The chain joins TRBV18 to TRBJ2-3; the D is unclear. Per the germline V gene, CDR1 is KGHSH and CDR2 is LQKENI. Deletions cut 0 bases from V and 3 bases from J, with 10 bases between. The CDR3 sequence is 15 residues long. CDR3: CASSPPWFRTDTQYF. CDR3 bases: TGTGCCAGCTCACCACCCTGGTTTCGGACAGATACGCAGTATTTT.

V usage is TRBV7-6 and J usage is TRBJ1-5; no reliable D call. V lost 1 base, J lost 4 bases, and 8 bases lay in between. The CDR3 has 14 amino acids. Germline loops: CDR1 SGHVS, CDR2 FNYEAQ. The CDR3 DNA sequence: TGTGCCAGCAGCTTAGGTCAGGAAAATCAGCCCCAGCATTTT. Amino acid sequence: CASSLGQENQPQHF.

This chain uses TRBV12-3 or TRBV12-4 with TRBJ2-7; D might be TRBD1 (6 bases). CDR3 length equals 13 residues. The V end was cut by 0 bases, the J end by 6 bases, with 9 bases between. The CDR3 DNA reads TGTGCCAGCAGTTTAGCTACAGGGAGCGAGCAGTACTTC. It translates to CASSLATGSEQYF.

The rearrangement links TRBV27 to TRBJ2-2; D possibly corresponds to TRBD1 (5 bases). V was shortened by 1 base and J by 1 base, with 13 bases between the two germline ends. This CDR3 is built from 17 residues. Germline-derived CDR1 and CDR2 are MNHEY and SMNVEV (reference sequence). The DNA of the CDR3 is TGTGCCAGCAGTTTATTTGACAGAAGAAGGAACACCGGGGAGCTGTTTTTT. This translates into CASSLFDRRRNTGELFF.

CDR3 amino acids: CASSLGGVDGTGELFF. The CDR3 DNA reads as TGTGCCAGCAGCCTAGGAGGGGTGGACGGCACCGGGGAGCTGTTTTTT. This chain links TRBV9 with TRBJ2-2; the D gene is possibly TRBD2 (6 bases). The germline V gene has CDR1 SGDLS and CDR2 YYNGEE. V gave up 4 bases and J gave up 4 bases, with 17 bases separating them. CDR3 length equals 16 residues.

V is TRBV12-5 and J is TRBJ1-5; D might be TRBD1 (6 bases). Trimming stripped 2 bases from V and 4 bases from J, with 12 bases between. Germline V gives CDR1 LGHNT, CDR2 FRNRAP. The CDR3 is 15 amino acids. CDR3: CASGLQQGWNQPQHF. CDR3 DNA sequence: TGTGCTAGTGGTTTGCAACAGGGTTGGAATCAGCCCCAGCATTTT.

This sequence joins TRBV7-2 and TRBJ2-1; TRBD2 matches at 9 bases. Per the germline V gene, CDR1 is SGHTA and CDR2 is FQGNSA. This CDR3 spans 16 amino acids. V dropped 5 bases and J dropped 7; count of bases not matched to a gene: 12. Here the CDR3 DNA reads TGTGCCAGCAGCCCCTCGGCGGGGGGGCCGGGAAATGAGCAGTTCTTC. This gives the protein CASSPSAGGPGNEQFF.

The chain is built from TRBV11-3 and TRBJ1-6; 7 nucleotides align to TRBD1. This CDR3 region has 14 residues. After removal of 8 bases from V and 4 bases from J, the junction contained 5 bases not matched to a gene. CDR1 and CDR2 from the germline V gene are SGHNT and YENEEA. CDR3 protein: CASFQGVYNSPLHF. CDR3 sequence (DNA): TGTGCCAGCTTCCAGGGGGTGTATAATTCACCCCTCCACTTT.

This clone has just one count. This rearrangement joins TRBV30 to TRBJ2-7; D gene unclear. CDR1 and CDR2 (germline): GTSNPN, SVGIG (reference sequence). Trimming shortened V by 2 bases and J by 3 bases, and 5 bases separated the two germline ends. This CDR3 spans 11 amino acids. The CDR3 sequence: CAWSISYEQYF. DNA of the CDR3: TGTGCCTGGAGTATCAGCTACGAGCAGTACTTC.

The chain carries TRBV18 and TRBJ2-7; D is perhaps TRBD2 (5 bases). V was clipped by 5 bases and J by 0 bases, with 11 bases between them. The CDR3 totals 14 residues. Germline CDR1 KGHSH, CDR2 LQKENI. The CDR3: CASSVGGGSYEQYF. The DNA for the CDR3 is TGTGCCAGCTCAGTAGGTGGAGGCTCCTACGAGCAGTACTTC.

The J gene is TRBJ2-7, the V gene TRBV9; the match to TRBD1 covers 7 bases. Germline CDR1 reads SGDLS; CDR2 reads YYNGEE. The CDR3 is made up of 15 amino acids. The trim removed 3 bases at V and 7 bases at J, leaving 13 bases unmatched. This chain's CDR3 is CASSEGQRQSSEQYF. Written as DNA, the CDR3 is TGTGCCAGCAGCGAGGGACAGCGTCAATCTTCGGAGCAGTACTTC.

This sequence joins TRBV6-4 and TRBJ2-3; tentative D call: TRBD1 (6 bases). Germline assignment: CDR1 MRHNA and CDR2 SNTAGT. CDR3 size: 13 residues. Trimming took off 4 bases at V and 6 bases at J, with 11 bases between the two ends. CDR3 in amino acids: CASSVTGTDTQYF. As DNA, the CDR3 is TGTGCCAGCAGTGTCACAGGGACCGATACGCAGTATTTT.